This T cell receptor (beta chain) was captured in a study of blood T cell repertoires in COVID-19. The protocol was immunoSEQ multiplex PCR, while the TCRdb copy is restricted to in-frame clones and leaves out a portion. In the table there are 150,000 to 200,000 clones, approximately 86% of which are singletons. Trimming removed 1 base from V and 5 bases from J; junction bases left unmatched: 8. The CDR3 spans 15 residues. Germline V gives CDR1 SGDLS, CDR2 YYNGEE. This clonotype was sampled from a man in his 70s with acute or convalescent COVID-19. The gene calls are TRBV9 and TRBJ1-1; 7 bases fit TRBD1. Sequencing was carried out using peripheral blood. DNA for the CDR3: TGTGCCAGCAGCGTACTTGACAGGGAGACAACTGAAGCTTTCTTT. This codes for CASSVLDRETTEAFF.